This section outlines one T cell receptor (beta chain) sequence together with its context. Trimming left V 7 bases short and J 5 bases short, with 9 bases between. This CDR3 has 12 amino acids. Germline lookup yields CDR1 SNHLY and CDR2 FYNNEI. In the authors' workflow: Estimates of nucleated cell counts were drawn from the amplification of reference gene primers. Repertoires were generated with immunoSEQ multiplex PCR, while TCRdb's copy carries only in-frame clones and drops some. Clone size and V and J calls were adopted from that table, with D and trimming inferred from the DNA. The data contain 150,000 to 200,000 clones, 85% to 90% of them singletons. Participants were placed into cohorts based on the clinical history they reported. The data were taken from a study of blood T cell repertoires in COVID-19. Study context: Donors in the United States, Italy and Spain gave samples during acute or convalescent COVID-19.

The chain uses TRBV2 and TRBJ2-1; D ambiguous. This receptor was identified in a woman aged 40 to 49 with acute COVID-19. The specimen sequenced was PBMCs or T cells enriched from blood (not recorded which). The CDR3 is CASTVKNNEQFF. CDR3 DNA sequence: TGTGCCAGCACGGTGAAGAACAATGAGCAGTTCTTC.